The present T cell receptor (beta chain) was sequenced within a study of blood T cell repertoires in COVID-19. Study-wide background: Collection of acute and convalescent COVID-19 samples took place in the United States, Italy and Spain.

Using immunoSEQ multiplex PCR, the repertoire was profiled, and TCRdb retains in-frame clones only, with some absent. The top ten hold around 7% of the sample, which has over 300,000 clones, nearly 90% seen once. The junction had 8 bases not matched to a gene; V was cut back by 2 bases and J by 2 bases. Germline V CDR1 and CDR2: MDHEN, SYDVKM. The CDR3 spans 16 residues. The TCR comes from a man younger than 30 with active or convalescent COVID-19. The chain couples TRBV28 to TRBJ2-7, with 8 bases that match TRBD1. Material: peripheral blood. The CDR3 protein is CASSLRDRFLTYEQYF. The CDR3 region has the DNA TGTGCCAGCAGTTTAAGGGACAGGTTCTTAACCTACGAGCAGTACTTC.